This entry is about one T cell receptor beta chain. This receptor's antigen is unknown. Base qualities were left out, and no much larger clone turns up one base away. Library generation was performed with the immunoSEQ multiplex PCR assay. A mixture of 60 forward primers for TCR Vbeta segments and 13 reverse primers for TCR Jbeta segments was used in the multiplex PCR. The CDR3 region of rearranged TCR beta genes was amplified from genomic DNA by a multiplex PCR assay. On the Illumina HiSeq System, the amplified TCR beta libraries were sequenced as 87-base-pair reads. The paper's data handling went like this. In a later analysis, tens of millions of unique TCR beta chains were counted across the 500 to 700 repertoires, and roughly 10 million of these chains were shared by at least two donors. To remove PCR and sequencing errors, raw reads were error-corrected and collapsed into unique sequences using a nearest-neighbor algorithm that merged closely related sequences. To assign V, D and J gene segments, CDR3 sequences were aligned to IMGT reference sequences. For a sequence to be retained, a match of at least six nucleotides to both a V gene segment and a J gene segment was required. Rearrangements were called productive when the CDR3 lacked stop codons and stayed in frame with V and J; all others were non-productive. Following IMGT convention, CDR3 was defined as the stretch from the second conserved V-encoded cysteine to the conserved J-encoded phenylalanine. Sequences without an unambiguous match to a single V gene segment were excluded from the earlier analysis of about 640 of the donors. In an earlier analysis of almost 600 of the donors, a V segment was called functional when productive rearrangements were above 56.7%, and segregating when the standard deviation between donors exceeded 5%. A statistical classification framework was developed to diagnose cytomegalovirus status using the catalog of TCR beta chain sequences. A later analysis assigned V and J genes by comparing TCR nucleotide sequences with IMGT/GENE-DB human TR gene sequences. A later analysis assigned CDR3 sequences and most-parsimonious VDJ recombination scenarios with the TCRdist pipeline. In a later analysis, each TCR beta chain was defined by its CDR3 amino acid sequence together with its V-gene family, and reads lacking a unique V-gene family were excluded. To address suspected cross-contamination and a sequencing artifact, a later analysis removed 592 highly shared, low-generation-probability nucleotide sequences. For each public chain, a later analysis derived a clonal expansion index from normalized ranks of inferred template counts within each repertoire. In a later analysis, generation probabilities were computed using a VDJ recombination model fitted to out-of-frame rearrangements, and the results were checked against IGoR. A later analysis scored TCR-TCR, TCR-HLA and TCR-CMV co-occurrence with hypergeometric tests, applying a repertoire-size bias correction to TCR pairs. False discovery rates were estimated in a later analysis by permuting HLA or CMV assignments 20 times. In a later analysis, co-occurring TCRs were grouped with DBSCAN, and TCRdist sequence similarity was added when clustering was performed within HLA-allele-positive subsets. Co-occurrence clustering excluded repertoires with fewer than 30,000 or more than 120,000 public chains, plus five with anomalous nucleotide sharing. TCRdb took over this immuneACCESS table, retaining in-frame rearrangements with V and J assigned. Such tables are incomplete; in checked studies, under half of the missing clones stem from an unresolved V gene, and the remainder is unexplained. The DNA gave D and trimming, while V, J and clone size come from that table. For this sample there are 110,000 to 150,000 clones; 70% to 85% appear just once. Of the sample, 8.8% falls within the top ten clones.

This specimen comes from a study of cytomegalovirus exposure and HLA in healthy donors (TCRdb year 2017). About the investigation overall: In an earlier analysis of around 540 of the donors, 276 Gb of sequence data and 90 million to 120 million unique TCR beta sequences from some 170 million T cells were reported. An early release that covered approximately 600 HLA-typed donors contained 300 to 350 gigabases of sequencing data and around 80 million unique TCR sequences. Among the roughly 400 genotyped donors, approximately 81% belonged to the genetic ancestry cluster associated with self-reported Caucasian donors. The study aimed to test whether signatures of past pathogen exposure could be identified by cataloging public T cell receptors. The T cell repertoires of several hundred subjects were profiled by immunosequencing and related to cytomegalovirus serostatus. A separate validation cohort of roughly 120 different subjects was used in addition to the roughly 720-subject first cohort. High-throughput TCR immunosequencing, statistical association of individual TCRs with disease status, and machine learning were combined to predict cytomegalovirus infection status. A later analysis re-examined previously published TCR beta repertoires from 610 or so donors and added high-resolution HLA genotyping to investigate patterns of TCR occurrence. Rather than using new phenotypic data, the later analysis identified candidate immune exposures from TCR beta sequences and from how often those sequences occurred across donors. In an earlier analysis of 587 of the donors, high-throughput TCR beta sequencing was used to judge whether each TCR beta V gene segment behaved as functional or pseudogenic. Donor age, sex, ethnicity and CMV serostatus were compiled together with the repertoire data. A later genetic analysis took genome-wide SNP genotypes for about 65% of the 666 donors and used that subset as a discovery cohort. All discovery cohort repertoires had been generated on a single sequencing platform. HLA typing included class I and class II loci at four-digit resolution. Typing coverage differed by locus: A, B, C, DRB1 and DQB1 were typed in roughly 620-630 donors, DQA1 in 522, DPA1 in nearly 610, and DPB1 in 450 to 480. Because of strong linkage in the cohort, roughly five DR-DQ haplotypes were treated as single units for association and clustering. Across around 400 genotyped donors of the cohort, an average of roughly 200,000 unique TCR beta nucleotide sequences per donor were sequenced, and roughly 17% of those sequences were non-productive.

CDR1 and CDR2 (SNHLY, FYNNEI) derive from the germline V gene. Including the terminal cysteine and phenylalanine, the CDR3 comprises 15 residues. Only the CDR3 part of the read is kept: 45 bases, read in frame from the first base. V gives up 7 bases and J gives up 1 base, and the segment between their germline ends measures 13 bases. What the research found in general, with its limitations: According to a later analysis, most CMV-associated TCR beta chains appeared to be HLA-restricted, and the HLA associations seemed to be driven largely by CMV exposure. Some IMGT-functional V segments, including TRBV6-2 and TRBV6-3, could not be told apart with the 87-base-pair reads, so those segments were excluded. Strong co-occurrence of HLA alleles, especially DR and DQ, made assigning TCR associations to individual alleles difficult. This cohort had only TCR beta chains sequenced, and the lack of alpha or paired-chain data limited which features could be detected. A total of some 180 TCR beta chains were listed by the study as associated with cytomegalovirus. In vitro tests confirmed that a few of the cytomegalovirus-associated TCR beta chains recognize cytomegalovirus antigens. CMV serostatus was the only immune exposure information available for the cohort. A further reported finding was that TCR beta sequences accurately predicted the HLA-A and HLA-B alleles for most subjects in the first cohort. According to a later analysis, TCR association rates differed among HLA loci, with DRB1 alleles showing the most associated TCRs and HLA-C alleles showing the fewest. Because some donors lacked HLA typing at each locus, the association tests relied only on the typed subset. Compared with the approximately 710-donor mean, donors in an Asian-associated ancestry cluster had fewer N-insertions in productive TCRs, according to a later genetic analysis. Linkage disequilibrium might explain the correlated functional status among segregating V segments, but an unknown experimental factor could not be excluded. V-gene and J-gene trimming of TCR beta chains was associated with a missense DCLRE1C variant in a later genetic analysis, and the association was replicated in an independent cohort. Because counts were too low, roughly 16 rarely observed V segments, including chromosome 9 orphons, were excluded from the earlier analysis of a few hundred of the donors. It was suggested by the authors that the approach could potentially be generalized to other disease states and immunological phenotypes. Presence/absence analyses assumed roughly uniform sequencing depth across donors, an assumption that may not hold. A later analysis found that HLA-associated TCR beta chains were more clonally expanded and had lower generation probabilities than equally common non-associated chains. A cluster of highly shared sequence variants was judged likely to be a technical artifact of the sequencing pipeline. Several of the top co-occurrence clusters appeared to be linked to parvovirus B19, influenza, CMV and Epstein-Barr virus, according to a later analysis. While some public TCRs were present in many individuals, most TCR sequences turned up only very rarely across donors. The classifier was reported to diagnose cytomegalovirus status with high specificity and sensitivity in both the original cohort and the validation cohort. An earlier analysis of approximately 500 of the donors showed that most TCR beta V segments appeared in productive rearrangements either about 87% or about 30% of the time, which broadly matched IMGT annotations. At a false discovery rate of 0.05, a later analysis linked around 17,000 TCR beta sequences to specific HLA alleles.

The cohort comprised more than 550 healthy bone marrow donors. At the time of sampling, all cohort members were nominally healthy, though unrecorded immune exposures were likely present. The donor was CMV seropositive and belonged to the group of 250 to 300 seropositive cohort members. Each donor provided a peripheral blood sample, and peripheral blood mononuclear cells were used for TCR beta sequencing. The Qiagen DNeasy Blood Extraction Kit was used to extract genomic DNA from the blood cell samples. Sample: PBMCs. The chain couples TRBV2 to TRBJ1-4; tentative D gene TRBD1, with 6 bases matching. This clonotype originated in a woman aged 50 to 60 in good health and CMV-seropositive. The sequenced DNA is TGTGCCAGCAAAGAGACAGGAGGAACTAATGAAAAACTGTTTTTT. The translation is CASKETGGTNEKLFF.